The present T cell receptor beta chain was sequenced within a study of beta chain features in type 1 diabetes. General study points: All four CD4+ subsets of Type 1 diabetes patients contained TCRB CDR3s that were moderately but significantly shorter. VDJ junctions from type 1 diabetes patients carried fewer insertions and larger deletions.

The authors reverse transcribed all of the isolated RNA, so sequencing captured expressed TCRB transcripts. Sequencing used immunoSEQ multiplex PCR; TCRdb keeps in-frame clones, though not all of them. The table lists hundreds of thousands of clones, over 12% of them singletons. Via the markers CD45RO/CCR7/CD25/CD127/CD95/CD27, stem cell-like memory, regulatory, central memory and naive CD4+ cells were sorted. This CDR3 is built from 16 residues. CDR1 is SGHDN and CDR2 is FVKESK in the germline V gene. V was clipped by 0 bases and J by 9 bases, with 18 bases between them. Comment on this clone: Its antigen is not identified.

The sequence derives from a man aged 18 to 29 with type 1 diabetes. The chain joins TRBV14 to TRBJ2-1; weak D call: TRBD2 (6 bases). The sample comprised naive CD4+ T cells from blood. DNA for the CDR3: TGTGCCAGCAGCCAAGATGTACAGCGGGCGAGGGGTGAGCAGTTCTTC. Amino acid sequence: CASSQDVQRARGEQFF.